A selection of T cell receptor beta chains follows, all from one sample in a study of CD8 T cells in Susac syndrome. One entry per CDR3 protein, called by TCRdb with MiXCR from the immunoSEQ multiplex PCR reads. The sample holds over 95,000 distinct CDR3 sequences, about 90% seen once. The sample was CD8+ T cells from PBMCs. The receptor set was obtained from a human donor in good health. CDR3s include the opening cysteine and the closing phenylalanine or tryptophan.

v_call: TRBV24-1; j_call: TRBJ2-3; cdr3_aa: CATSDRDGGAQYF
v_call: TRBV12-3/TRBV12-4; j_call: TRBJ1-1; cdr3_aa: CASSSRTGSHLMNTEAFF
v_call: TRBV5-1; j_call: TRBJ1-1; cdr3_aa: CASSDQPAGNTEAFF
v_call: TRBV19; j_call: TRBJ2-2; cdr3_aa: CASVLAANTGELFF
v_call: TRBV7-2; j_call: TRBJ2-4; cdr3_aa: CASSLEFSPLAKNIQYF
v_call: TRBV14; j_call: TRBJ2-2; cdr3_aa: CASSHTGRRGTGELFF
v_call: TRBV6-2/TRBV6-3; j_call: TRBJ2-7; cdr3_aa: CASSYDRVYEQYF
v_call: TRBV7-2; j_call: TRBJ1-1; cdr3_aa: CASSLGGRTLIGAFF
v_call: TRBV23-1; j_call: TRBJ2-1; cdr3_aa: CASSQSKRDNEQFF
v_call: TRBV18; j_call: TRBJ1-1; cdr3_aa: CASSPRTSMNTEAFF
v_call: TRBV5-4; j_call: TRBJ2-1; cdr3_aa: CASSRGSGGLDEQFF
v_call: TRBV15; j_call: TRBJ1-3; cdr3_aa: CATSTSRQGWNTIYF
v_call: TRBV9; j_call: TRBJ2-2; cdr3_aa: CASSVDPGGGTGELFF
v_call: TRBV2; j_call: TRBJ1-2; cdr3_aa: CASSEGRGTGYTF
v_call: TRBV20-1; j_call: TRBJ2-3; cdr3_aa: CSALALSTDTQYF
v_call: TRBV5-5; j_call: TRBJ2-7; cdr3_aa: CASSLGTSGSLYF
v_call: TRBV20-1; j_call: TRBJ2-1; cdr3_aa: CSAKPLAGESYNEQFF
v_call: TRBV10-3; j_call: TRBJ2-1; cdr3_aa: CAISESTPASRGDEQFF
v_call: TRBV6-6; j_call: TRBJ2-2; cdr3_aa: CASSSGVRELFF
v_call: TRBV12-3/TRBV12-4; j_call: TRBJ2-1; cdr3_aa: CASSPWTSGTDEQFF
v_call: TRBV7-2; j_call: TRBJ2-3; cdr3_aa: CASSFDRGKADTQYF
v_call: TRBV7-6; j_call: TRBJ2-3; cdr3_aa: CASSLFGREDTQYF
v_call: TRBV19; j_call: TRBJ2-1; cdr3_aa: CASTKLAGENNEQFF
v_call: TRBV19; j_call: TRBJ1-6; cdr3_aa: CASSEQPGLNSPLHF
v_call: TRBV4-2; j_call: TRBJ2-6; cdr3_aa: CASSQEGNGANVLTF
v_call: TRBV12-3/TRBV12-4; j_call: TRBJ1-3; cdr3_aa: CASSPQGLSGNTIYF
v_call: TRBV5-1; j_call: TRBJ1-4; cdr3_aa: CASSLVGGATNEKLFF
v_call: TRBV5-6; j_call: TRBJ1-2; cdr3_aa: CASSLGQEYGYTF
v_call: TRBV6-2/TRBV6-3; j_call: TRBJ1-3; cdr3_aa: CASSSGQVLSGNTIYF
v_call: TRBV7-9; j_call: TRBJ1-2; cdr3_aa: CASSKAPNYGYTF
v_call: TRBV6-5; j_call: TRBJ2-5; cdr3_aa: CASSYRLAEETQYF
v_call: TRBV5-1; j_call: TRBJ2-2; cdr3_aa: CASGTFTGELFF
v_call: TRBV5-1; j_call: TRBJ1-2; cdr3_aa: CASSLVGSGFNGYTF
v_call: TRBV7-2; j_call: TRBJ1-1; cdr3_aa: CASSLAGTDINTEAFF
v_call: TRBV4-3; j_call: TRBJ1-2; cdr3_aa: CASSQTDPPISYGYTF
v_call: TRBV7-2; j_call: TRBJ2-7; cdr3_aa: CASSSTSGSQYEQYF
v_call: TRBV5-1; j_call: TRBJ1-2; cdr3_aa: CASSLEGPNGYTF
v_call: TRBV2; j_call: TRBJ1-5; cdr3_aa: CASSRGTLGGQPQHF
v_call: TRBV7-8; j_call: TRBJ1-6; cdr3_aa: CASSLALGQGNSPLHF
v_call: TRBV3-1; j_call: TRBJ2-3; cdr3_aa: CASSQGAGAPNTQYF
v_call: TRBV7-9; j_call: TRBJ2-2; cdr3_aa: CASKEREMAGELFF
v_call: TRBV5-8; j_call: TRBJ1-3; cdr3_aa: CASSLGGISGNTIYF
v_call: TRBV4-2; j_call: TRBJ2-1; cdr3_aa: CASSQTAGVLYEQFF
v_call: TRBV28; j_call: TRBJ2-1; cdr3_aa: CASTESGSSGNEQFF
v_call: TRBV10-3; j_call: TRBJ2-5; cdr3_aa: CAISERLVGQQETQYF
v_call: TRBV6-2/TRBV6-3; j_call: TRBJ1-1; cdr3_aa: CASIFSPNLPEAFF
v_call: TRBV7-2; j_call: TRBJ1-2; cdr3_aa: CASSPGLDPVHGYTF
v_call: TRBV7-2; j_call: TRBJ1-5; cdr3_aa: CASSPGGQIYTQPQHF
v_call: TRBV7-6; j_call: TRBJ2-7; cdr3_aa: CASTEQGQGPYEQYF
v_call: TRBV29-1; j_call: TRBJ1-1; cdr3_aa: CSVVLRGLQTEAFF
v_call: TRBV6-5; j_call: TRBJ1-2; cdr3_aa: CARRPLDLAGYTF
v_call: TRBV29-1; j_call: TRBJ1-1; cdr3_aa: CSVSQKAGTEAFF
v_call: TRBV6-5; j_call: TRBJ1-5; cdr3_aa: CASSPVYSNQPQHF
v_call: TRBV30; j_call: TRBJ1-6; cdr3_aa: CAWSPTTRGTGLPGNSPLHF